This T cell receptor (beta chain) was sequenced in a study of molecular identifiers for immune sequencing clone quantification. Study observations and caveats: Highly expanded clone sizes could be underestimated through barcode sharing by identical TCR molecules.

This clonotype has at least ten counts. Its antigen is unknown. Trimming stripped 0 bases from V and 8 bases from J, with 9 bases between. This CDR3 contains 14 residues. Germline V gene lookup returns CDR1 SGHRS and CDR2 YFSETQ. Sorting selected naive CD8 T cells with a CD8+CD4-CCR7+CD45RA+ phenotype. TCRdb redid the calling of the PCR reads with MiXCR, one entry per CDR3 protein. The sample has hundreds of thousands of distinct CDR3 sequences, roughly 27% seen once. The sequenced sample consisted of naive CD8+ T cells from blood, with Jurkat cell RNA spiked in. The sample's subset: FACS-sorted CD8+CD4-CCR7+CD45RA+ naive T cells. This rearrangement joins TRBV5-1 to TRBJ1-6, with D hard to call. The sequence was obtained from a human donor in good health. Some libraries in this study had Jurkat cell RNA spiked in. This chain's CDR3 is CASSLDIEDSPLHF. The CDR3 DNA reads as TGCGCCAGCAGCTTGGACATTGAAGATTCACCCCTCCACTTT.